The T cell receptor (beta chain) under discussion was sequenced for a study of CD8+CD57+ T cells in acquired aplastic anemia. Study-level information: Sorted CD4+ and CD8+ cells yielded roughly 3.4 ug of DNA on average. Average CD4+ read depth in healthy donors was 9.5 million to 13 million reads.

Genomic DNA served as template for TCR beta VDJ and CDR3 profiling. Via MiXCR, TCRdb re-called the reads, giving one row per CDR3 protein. The table records hundreds of thousands of distinct CDR3 sequences, just under 70% of them present only once. There are 14 residues in the CDR3. The germline V gene has CDR1 SGHTA and CDR2 FQGNSA. Comment on this clonotype: Its antigen remains unknown. A read error may produce the germline difference seen at one junction end.

Overall study results and limits: Patients and controls had CD8+ Simpson's diversity values that were not significantly distinct. Shared by patients and controls, around 27 CD8+ CDR3s were abundant in patients.

The clonotype originates from a human donor in good health, serving as a control. The sample comprised sorted CD4+, CD8+, or CD8+CD57+ T cells (not recorded which) from PBMCs. The chain employs TRBV7-2 and TRBJ1-4; D is possibly TRBD1 (5 bases). In DNA, the CDR3 is TGTGCCAGCAGCGTGACAGCAACTAATGAAAATCTGCTTTTT. Protein sequence: CASSVTATNENLLF.